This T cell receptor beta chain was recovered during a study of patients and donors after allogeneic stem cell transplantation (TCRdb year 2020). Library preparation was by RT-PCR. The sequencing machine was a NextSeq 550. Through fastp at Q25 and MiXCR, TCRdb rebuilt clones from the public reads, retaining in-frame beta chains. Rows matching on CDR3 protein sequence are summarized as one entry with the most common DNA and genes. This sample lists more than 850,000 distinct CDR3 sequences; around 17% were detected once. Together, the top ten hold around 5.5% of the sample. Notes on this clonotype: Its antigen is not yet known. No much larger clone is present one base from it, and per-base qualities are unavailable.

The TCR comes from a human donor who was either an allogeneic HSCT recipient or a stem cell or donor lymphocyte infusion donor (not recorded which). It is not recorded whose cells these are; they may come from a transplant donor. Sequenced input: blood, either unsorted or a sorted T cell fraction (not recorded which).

The nucleotides are TGTGCCATCCGGGGAGGGGGCCAAGCTAACTATGGCTACACCTTC. Its protein product is CAIRGGGQANYGYTF. Recombination connected TRBV10-3 to TRBJ1-2; TRBD1 fits 7 bases in the junction. CDR1 ENHRY and CDR2 SYGVKD are derived from the germline V gene. The germline V end is reduced by 8 bases and the J end by 0 bases; junction bases left unmatched: 9. There are 15 amino acids in the CDR3, from cysteine to phenylalanine inclusive. CDR3 DNA only is kept here, 45 bases in frame from base 1.